Judged by frequency, the clone carrying this TCR beta chain is medium-sized. The target antigen is unknown. One tube held mixed TRB-A and TRB-B primer pools for touch-down PCR. TCRdb reprocessed the multiplex PCR reads and reports one entry per CDR3 protein, with no DNA. The record lists about 2,000 distinct CDR3 sequences, of which the ten most abundant hold roughly a third. The sample is drawn from a study of T cell clusters in autoimmune cytopenias. CDR1 and CDR2 from the germline V gene are SGHDT and YYEEEE. The CDR3 runs 17 residues. Regarding the study as a whole: Functional roles of the in silico T cell clusters still await experimental validation. The cluster-lack signature was not seen for secondary cytopenia versus chronic lymphocytic leukemia. Physiological T cell clusters of healthy donors were apparently absent in primary autoimmune cytopenia patients.

TRB amplification used approximately 270 ng of peripheral blood genomic DNA. The sample consisted of peripheral blood. This TCR was sampled from a human donor with an autoimmune cytopenia, with autoimmune hepatitis or in good health (not recorded which). The chain combines TRBV5-6 with TRBJ2-2; TCRdb's D call of TRBD1 is untestable without DNA. CDR3 residues: CASSAADQGTNTGELFF.